One and the same sample provided the 8 T cell receptor beta chains below, sequenced in a study of blood T cell repertoires in COVID-19. Here immunoSEQ multiplex PCR was the method, and the copy in TCRdb shows in-frame clones only, minus some. The top ten hold roughly 1.3% of the sample, which has about 300,000 clones, around 86% seen once. Input material: peripheral blood. The receptors were gathered from a man aged 65 to 85 with acute or convalescent COVID-19.

The chain combines TRBV28 with TRBJ1-1; the D gene is possibly TRBD1 (5 bases). The ends were cut back, 2 bases at V and 10 bases at J, with 14 bases in the middle. Germline CDR1 and CDR2: MDHEN and SYDVKM. This CDR3 has 13 residues. CDR3: CASSLRGELRAFF. In nucleotides, the CDR3 is TGTGCCAGCAGTTTACGGGGGGAGCTTAGAGCTTTCTTT.

This chain links TRBV14 with TRBJ1-1, with D maybe TRBD1 (5 bases). V was shortened by 1 base and J by 1 base, with 10 bases between the two germline ends. CDR3 length: 15 residues. Germline V gives CDR1 SGHDN, CDR2 FVKESK. The CDR3 DNA reads TGTGCCAGCAGCCAAGCGGGCCAGGGGAACACTGAAGCTTTCTTT. This sequence encodes CASSQAGQGNTEAFF.

The chain employs TRBV20-1 and TRBJ1-2; D gene unclear. V lost 8 bases to trimming and J lost 8 bases, with 12 bases between them. This CDR3 has 10 residues. CDR1 is DFQATT and CDR2 is SNEGSKA in the germline V gene (reference sequence). CDR3 sequence (DNA): TGCAGTCTCCTGTCTAACGGCTACACCTTC. Its protein product is CSLLSNGYTF.

The chain uses TRBV9 and TRBJ2-7, with 15 bases identical to TRBD2. Looked up from germline, CDR1 is SGDLS and CDR2 is YYNGEE. The CDR3 sequence is 19 residues long. J was trimmed by 2 bases and V by 4 bases; bases with no gene match: 13. The CDR3, as DNA: TGTGCCAGCAGCCCCGCGCCGGGACTAGCGGGGGGCCCAACCTACGAGCAGTACTTC. Its protein is CASSPAPGLAGGPTYEQYF.

This rearrangement joins TRBV7-2 to TRBJ1-2, with TRBD1 matching over 11 bases. This CDR3 is built from 15 residues. Germline V gene sequence: CDR1 SGHTA, CDR2 FQGNSA. With 2 bases clipped from V and 5 bases from J, the junction kept 4 bases outside the gene matches. The chain's CDR3 is CASSLWGQGDYGYTF. CDR3 sequence (DNA): TGTGCCAGCAGCTTATGGGGACAGGGGGATTATGGCTACACCTTC.

The table lists this clone with a count of one. The genes are TRBV7-3 and TRBJ2-1; 8 nucleotides agree with TRBD1. The V segment lost 4 bases and the J segment 4 bases; nucleotides outside the gene matches: 6. Germline assignment: CDR1 SGHTA and CDR2 FQGTGA. The CDR3 length is 15 residues. The CDR3 protein is CASSSDRAGYNEQFF. CDR3 in DNA: TGTGCCAGCAGCTCGGACAGGGCAGGTTACAATGAGCAGTTCTTC.

The chain combines TRBV11-3 with TRBJ2-1; a possible D gene is TRBD1 (6 bases). There are 12 residues in the CDR3. Trimming removed 4 bases from V and 8 bases from J, with 9 bases in between. The V gene's germline CDR1 is SGHNT and CDR2 YENEEA. CDR3 nucleotide sequence: TGTGCCAGCAGCTCAGGGGTTGATGAGCAGTTCTTC. This gives the protein CASSSGVDEQFF.

V gene TRBV11-2 combines with J gene TRBJ2-5; D gene unclear. V lost 1 base to trimming and J lost 5 bases, with 8 bases between them. This CDR3 is 13 amino acids long. Germline V lookup: CDR1 SGHAT, CDR2 FQNNGV. The CDR3 spells CASSLVPGETQYF. DNA for the CDR3: TGTGCCAGCAGCTTAGTTCCCGGGGAGACCCAGTACTTC.